The 27 T cell receptor beta chains given below trace back to one sample, sequenced in a study of blood T cell repertoires in COVID-19 (dated by TCRdb to 2020 to 2021). Libraries were built with the immunoSEQ multiplex PCR assay. This immuneACCESS table, as held by TCRdb, lists in-frame sequences with V and J called but not all clones. Of the missing ones, under half trace to an unresolved V gene in checked studies; the others have no known cause. The table for this sample lists 150,000 or so clones; roughly 77% of them were counted only once. Clones ranked in the top ten supply around 5% of the sample. The sample taken for sequencing was peripheral blood. These receptors came from a woman in her 70s with COVID-19, enrolled during active disease.

About this clone itself: Other DNA sequences in the same sample also yield this CDR3. The V call is TRBV12-3 or TRBV12-4, the J call TRBJ1-2; possibly TRBD1 for D (5 bases). The length of the CDR3 is 13 residues. V lost 3 bases and J 3 bases, leaving 8 bases between the germline ends. The CDR3, as DNA: TGTGCCAGCAGTTTGGGGGGGGACTATGGCTACACCTTC. Protein sequence: CASSLGGDYGYTF.

This clone turned up a few times. The CDR3 here is CASSRQGDYNSPLHF. Here the CDR3 DNA reads TGTGCCAGCAGTAGACAGGGGGATTATAATTCACCCCTCCACTTT. J is TRBJ1-6 and V is TRBV6-5, with 9 bases matching TRBD1. V dropped 5 bases and J dropped 4; count of bases not matched to a gene: 3. The CDR3 runs to 15 residues. The germline CDR1 and CDR2 sequences are MNHEY and SVGAGI.

The rearrangement uses TRBV6-1 and TRBJ2-5, with D possibly being TRBD1 (5 bases). The CDR3 sequence is 14 residues long. Germline CDR1 reads MNHNS; CDR2 reads SASEGT. Trimming shortened V by 2 bases and J by 5 bases, and 12 bases separated the two germline ends. The CDR3 region has the DNA TGTGCCAGCAGTGAACAGGGCGATTGGGAGACCCAGTACTTC. It specifies CASSEQGDWETQYF.

This clone was observed a few times. The chain joins TRBV28 to TRBJ1-2, with 7 bases identical to TRBD1. This CDR3 has 15 amino acids. Per the germline V gene, CDR1 is MDHEN and CDR2 is SYDVKM. V shed 6 bases and J 2 bases; nucleotides not matched to a gene: 9. CDR3 bases: TGTGCCAGCAGGTCGGACAGGCGCCTCAACTATGGCTACACCTTC. Amino acid sequence: CASRSDRRLNYGYTF.

This chain links TRBV5-1 with TRBJ1-2, with D perhaps matching TRBD1 (6 bases). V was cut by 3 bases and J by 4 bases, with 16 bases left in between. This CDR3 is 15 amino acids long. Germline CDR1 SGHRS, CDR2 YFSETQ. CDR3 nucleotides: TGCGCCAGCAGCTCGGGACGGGGGGGCGCCTATGGCTACACCTTC. This gives the protein CASSSGRGGAYGYTF.

The gene calls are TRBV28 and TRBJ2-1; the D gene is possibly TRBD2 (5 bases). The CDR3 totals 16 residues. Per the germline V gene, CDR1 is MDHEN and CDR2 is SYDVKM. The V end lost 4 bases, the J end lost 0 bases, and 13 bases lay between the germline ends. The CDR3 nucleotides read TGTGCCAGCAGTTCCAACTCCCGGGGCTCCTACAATGAGCAGTTCTTC. It translates to CASSSNSRGSYNEQFF.

The genes are TRBV2 and TRBJ2-7; D possibly corresponds to TRBD1 (5 bases). CDR3 length: 14 residues. In germline, CDR1 is SNHLY, CDR2 FYNNEI. The V end was cut by 6 bases, the J end by 7 bases, with 19 bases between. The CDR3 nucleotides read TGTGCCAGCAGACAGGTACAACTCTACGTAGAGCAGTACTTC. This codes for CASRQVQLYVEQYF. The full variable domain, in which reference TRBV2 and TRBJ2-7 provide the parts outside the CDR3, is EPEVTQTPSHQVTQMGQEVILRCVPISNHLYFYWYRQILGQKVEFLVSFYNNEISEKSEIFDDQFSVERPDGSNFTLKIRSTKLEDSAMYFCASRQVQLYVEQYFGPGTRLTVT.

This chain links TRBV11-2 with TRBJ1-4, with a possible D match to TRBD1 (5 bases). The CDR3 spans 16 residues. The germline V gene has CDR1 SGHAT and CDR2 FQNNGV. The germline V and J ends were trimmed by 5 bases and 7 bases, with 20 bases remaining between them. CDR3 nucleotide sequence: TGTGCCAGCAGCCCCACCCGAGGGGAGGCCAGTGAAAAACTGTTTTTT. The encoded protein is CASSPTRGEASEKLFF.

CDR3 sequence reads: CACNTGGGYTF. The CDR3 DNA follows: TGTGCCTGTAACACCGGGGGAGGCTACACCTTC. The rearrangement joins TRBV30 to TRBJ1-2, with D possibly matching TRBD1 (5 bases). CDR3 length: 11 residues. V shed 6 bases and J shed 8 bases, with 13 bases lying between them. Germline CDR1 and CDR2: GTSNPN and SVGIG (reference sequence). The whole variable domain, remainder taken from reference TRBV30 and TRBJ1-2, is SQTIHQWPATLVQPVGSPLSLECTVEGTSNPNLYWYRQAAGRGLQLLFYSVGIGQISSEVPQNLSASRPQDRQFILSSKKLLLSDSGFYLCACNTGGGYTFGSGTRLTVV.

This clone showed up just once. V gene TRBV5-1 combines with J gene TRBJ2-1, with 7 positions matching TRBD1. The CDR3 is made up of 15 amino acids. Germline CDR1 SGHRS, CDR2 YFSETQ. J was trimmed by 9 bases and V by 4 bases; bases with no gene match: 13. DNA for the CDR3: TGCGCCAGCAGCCAGACCGACAGGGACGGGACTGAGCAGTTCTTC. This sequence encodes CASSQTDRDGTEQFF.

The rearrangement uses TRBV5-4 and TRBJ2-5; 8 bases agree with TRBD1. Germline loops: CDR1 SGHNT, CDR2 YYREEE (reference sequence). Trimming at V came to 2 bases and at J to 4 bases, leaving 4 bases not matched to a gene. This CDR3 is 14 amino acids long. CDR3 in DNA: TGTGCCAGCAGCTTCCGACAGGGGAGAGAGACCCAGTACTTC. Translation gives CASSFRQGRETQYF.

V is TRBV29-1 and J is TRBJ1-3; D is ambiguous. CDR1 SQVTM and CDR2 ANQGSEA come from the germline V gene. The CDR3 totals 11 residues. This CDR3 reads CSGRLGNTIYF. The CDR3 DNA reads TGCAGTGGGCGTCTTGGAAACACCATATATTTT. The full variable domain, in which reference TRBV29-1 and TRBJ1-3 provide the parts outside the CDR3, is SAVISQKPSRDICQRGTSLTIQCQVDSQVTMMFWYRQQPGQSLTLIATANQGSEATYESGFVIDKFPISRPNLTFSTLTVSNMSPEDSSIYLCSGRLGNTIYFGEGSWLTVV.

The chain combines TRBV30 with TRBJ1-2; 7 nucleotides line up with TRBD1. V was pared by 4 bases and J by 4 bases, with 3 bases of the junction left unmatched. Per the germline V gene, CDR1 is GTSNPN and CDR2 is SVGIG (reference sequence). CDR3 length: 12 amino acids. CDR3 sequence reads: CAWNRQGYGYTF. The CDR3 DNA reads as TGTGCCTGGAACCGACAGGGCTATGGCTACACCTTC.

The genes are TRBV5-6 and TRBJ2-1; the match to TRBD2 covers 9 bases. The trim removed 2 bases at V and 4 bases at J, leaving 4 bases unmatched. Looked up from germline, CDR1 is SGHDT and CDR2 is YYEEEE. The CDR3 consists of 15 residues. Written as DNA, the CDR3 is TGTGCCAGCAGCTTAAGGACTAGCGCTTACAATGAGCAGTTCTTC. Translation gives CASSLRTSAYNEQFF.

The chain is built from TRBV20-1 and TRBJ2-5, with TRBD1 matching 8 bases. With V trimmed by 3 bases and J by 5 bases, 14 bases remained unmatched. Germline V CDR1 and CDR2: DFQATT, SNEGSKA (reference sequence). This CDR3 is 16 amino acids long. The DNA of the CDR3 is TGCAGTGCTAGTCGAGACAGGGGATCTATAGTCGAGACCCAGTACTTC. This codes for CSASRDRGSIVETQYF.

The chain employs TRBV7-6 and TRBJ1-3, with D possibly TRBD1 on 6 matching bases. CDR3 length: 16 amino acids. The V gene's germline CDR1 is SGHVS and CDR2 FNYEAQ. Trimming removed 1 base at V and 3 bases at J, with 13 bases between. CDR3 DNA: TGTGCCAGCAGCTTAGAGGTGGGGGCGCGTGGAAACACCATATATTTT. This codes for CASSLEVGARGNTIYF.

The V gene is TRBV6-5, the J gene TRBJ1-1; TRBD1 aligns across 7 bases. The CDR3 extends over 16 amino acids. V was pared by 2 bases and J by 0 bases, with 6 bases of the junction left unmatched. Germline CDR1 MNHEY, CDR2 SVGAGI. Here the CDR3 DNA reads TGTGCCAGCAGTTACAGAGGTACAGGGGTGAACACTGAAGCTTTCTTT. Its protein is CASSYRGTGVNTEAFF.

In this sample, this clone turned up once. V usage is TRBV5-1 and J usage is TRBJ2-3, with 11 bases that match TRBD2. V shed 1 base, J shed 3 bases, and the junction held 4 bases outside the gene matches. Per the germline V gene, CDR1 is SGHRS and CDR2 is YFSETQ. The CDR3 spans 16 residues. This CDR3 reads CASSLSSGGGTDTQYF. The DNA for the CDR3 is TGCGCCAGCAGCTTGAGTAGCGGGGGGGGTACAGATACGCAGTATTTT.

The chain carries TRBV19 and TRBJ1-6, with 7 nucleotides matching TRBD1. This CDR3 spans 14 amino acids. V dropped 5 bases and J dropped 7; count of bases not matched to a gene: 5. The germline gives CDR1 LNHDA, CDR2 SQIVND (reference sequence). The CDR3 region has the DNA TGTGCCAGTAGTGAGGGACAGAGGAATTCACCCCTCCACTTT. Protein: CASSEGQRNSPLHF.

The chain has TRBV4-3 and TRBJ2-5, with a possible D match to TRBD2 (6 bases). V lost 3 bases and J lost 7, with 12 bases in between. Per germline, CDR1 LGHNA and CDR2 YSLEER. The CDR3 contains 13 residues. The CDR3 sequence: CASSQGTGGTQYF. The CDR3 coding sequence is TGCGCCAGCAGCCAGGGGACCGGGGGGACCCAGTACTTC.

The chain couples TRBV7-9 to TRBJ1-4; D gene uncertain. Trimming shortened V by 5 bases and J by 7 bases, and 14 bases separated the two germline ends. The germline V gene encodes CDR1 SEHNR and CDR2 FQNEAQ (reference sequence). The CDR3 is 14 amino acids. The CDR3 DNA sequence: TGTGCCAGCAGCCCCGGGAGTTCTGCTGAAAAACTGTTTTTT. Its translation: CASSPGSSAEKLFF.

The sample holds a few counts of this clone. The V and J genes are TRBV6-5 and TRBJ2-3, with 14 bases matching TRBD2. CDR1 is MNHEY, CDR2 SVGAGI, per germline. With 6 bases clipped from V and 9 bases from J, the junction kept 5 bases outside the gene matches. There are 14 residues in the CDR3. The DNA of the CDR3 is TGTGCCAGCAGCACACGGACTAGCGGGGGGACGCAGTATTTT. Protein: CASSTRTSGGTQYF.

The rearrangement joins TRBV5-4 to TRBJ1-1; 9 bases map to TRBD1. The CDR3 covers 17 residues. The junction had 10 bases not matched to a gene; V was cut back by 4 bases and J by 0 bases. Germline V gene data show CDR1 as SGHNT and CDR2 as YYREEE (reference sequence). The CDR3 bases are TGTGCCAGCAGCCCGTCAACAGGGGGCTCGGTGAACACTGAAGCTTTCTTT. It is translated as CASSPSTGGSVNTEAFF.

J is TRBJ1-2 and V is TRBV6-6; no reliable D call. The CDR3 spans 14 residues. Germline CDR1 MNHNY, CDR2 SVGAGI (reference sequence). Trimming stripped 1 base from V and 2 bases from J, with 8 bases between. The CDR3 DNA follows: TGTGCCAGCAGTTACTTCACAGCAAACTATGGCTACACCTTC. Protein: CASSYFTANYGYTF.

For this clone: Distinct nucleotide sequences in the sample also encode this CDR3. The rearrangement uses TRBV15 and TRBJ2-2; D possibly corresponds to TRBD1 (5 bases). The CDR3 sequence is 15 residues long. V shed 0 bases and J shed 3 bases, with 8 bases lying between them. Germline V gene sequence: CDR1 LNHNV, CDR2 YYDKDF (reference sequence). The CDR3: CATSRDLGDTGELFF. The DNA for the CDR3 is TGTGCCACCAGCAGAGATTTAGGGGACACCGGGGAGCTGTTTTTT.

This clone was observed a single time. CDR3 loop: CASSSAPPGQGGPEQFF. As DNA, the CDR3 is TGCGCCAGCAGCTCGGCACCCCCGGGACAGGGTGGCCCTGAGCAGTTCTTC. The V gene is TRBV5-1, the J gene TRBJ2-1, with 9 nucleotides matching TRBD1. The V gene end was trimmed by 3 bases and the J gene end by 9 bases; junction bases not matched to a gene: 16. The CDR3 contains 17 residues. Germline V gene data show CDR1 as SGHRS and CDR2 as YFSETQ. The whole variable domain, remainder taken from reference TRBV5-1 and TRBJ2-1, is KAGVTQTPRYLIKTRGQQVTLSCSPISGHRSVSWYQQTPGQGLQFLFEYFSETQRNKGNFPGRFSGRQFSNSRSEMNVSTLELGDSALYLCASSSAPPGQGGPEQFFGPGTRLTVL.

This chain links TRBV27 with TRBJ2-2, with D possibly matching TRBD1 (6 bases). CDR3 length: 18 amino acids. Germline loops: CDR1 MNHEY, CDR2 SMNVEV (reference sequence). Trimming stripped 5 bases from V and 4 bases from J, with 23 bases between. The CDR3 sequence is CASSPGGWQGLGTGELFF. The CDR3 bases are TGTGCCAGCAGTCCCGGAGGATGGCAGGGGCTGGGCACCGGGGAGCTGTTTTTT.